These T cell receptor beta chains were read from a single sample in a study of blood T cell repertoires in COVID-19. Profiling relied on immunoSEQ multiplex PCR, and the TCRdb table lists in-frame clones only, not all of them. The sample records some 140,000 clones, roughly 84% being singletons. The sample comprised peripheral blood. The source is a man aged 60 to 69 with acute or convalescent COVID-19. Both conserved end residues are part of each CDR3. Fields, in order: V gene, clone size, D gene, J gene, CDR3 DNA, CDR3 protein. The D gene is left open where the match is weak. A row's size may be missing; if present it is once, few, many or a size class.

V gene: TRBV4-2; clone size: .; D gene: TRBD2; J gene: TRBJ2-1; CDR3 DNA: TGTGCCAGCAGCCAAGAGGGTCCGGGACTAGCGGGGGAGTACAATGAGCAGTTCTTC; CDR3 protein: CASSQEGPGLAGEYNEQFF
V gene: TRBV7-9; clone size: .; D gene: .; J gene: TRBJ1-1; CDR3 DNA: TGTGCCAGCAGCCGCGGGATGAACACTGAAGCTTTCTTT; CDR3 protein: CASSRGMNTEAFF
V gene: TRBV5-1; clone size: .; D gene: TRBD2; J gene: TRBJ2-1; CDR3 DNA: TGCGCCAGCAGCTTGGGGGGACTAGCGGGGAGGAACTCCTACAATGAGCAGTTCTTC; CDR3 protein: CASSLGGLAGRNSYNEQFF
V gene: TRBV5-6; clone size: .; D gene: TRBD1; J gene: TRBJ1-3; CDR3 DNA: TGTGCCAGCTCGGGACAGGGCTCTGGAAACACCATATATTTT; CDR3 protein: CASSGQGSGNTIYF
V gene: TRBV19; clone size: .; D gene: TRBD1; J gene: TRBJ1-5; CDR3 DNA: TGTGCCAGTAGTACCACAGGGGTTGGAAGCAATCAGCCCCAGCATTTT; CDR3 protein: CASSTTGVGSNQPQHF
V gene: TRBV6-5; clone size: .; D gene: TRBD1; J gene: TRBJ2-7; CDR3 DNA: TGTGCCAGCAGTTCAACCGGGACAGGGTACGAGCAGTACTTC; CDR3 protein: CASSSTGTGYEQYF
V gene: TRBV18; clone size: .; D gene: TRBD1; J gene: TRBJ2-2; CDR3 DNA: TGTGCCAGCTCACCCCAGACAGGGATATACACCGGGGAGCTGTTTTTT; CDR3 protein: CASSPQTGIYTGELFF
V gene: TRBV6-5; clone size: .; D gene: .; J gene: TRBJ2-3; CDR3 DNA: TGTGCCAGCAGTTACCCCTCAGCGGAGGACACAGATACGCAGTATTTT; CDR3 protein: CASSYPSAEDTDTQYF
V gene: TRBV10-1; clone size: .; D gene: TRBD1; J gene: TRBJ2-1; CDR3 DNA: TGCGCCAGCGGGGACAGGGTCAATGAGCAGTTCTTC; CDR3 protein: CASGDRVNEQFF
V gene: TRBV19; clone size: .; D gene: TRBD2; J gene: TRBJ2-3; CDR3 DNA: TGTGCCAGTAGTATAGCCTCACTAGCGGGGGCGAGGGATACGCAGTATTTT; CDR3 protein: CASSIASLAGARDTQYF
V gene: TRBV24-1; clone size: .; D gene: .; J gene: TRBJ2-5; CDR3 DNA: TGTGCCACCGCCGGAACCATGGGCGAGACCCAGTACTTC; CDR3 protein: CATAGTMGETQYF
V gene: TRBV12-3/TRBV12-4; clone size: .; D gene: .; J gene: TRBJ2-7; CDR3 DNA: TGTGCCAGCAGGAACCAGGGCTCCTACGAGCAGTACTTC; CDR3 protein: CASRNQGSYEQYF
V gene: TRBV28; clone size: .; D gene: .; J gene: TRBJ2-5; CDR3 DNA: TGTGCCAGCAGTTTTAGGGACAATAGGGAGACCCAGTACTTC; CDR3 protein: CASSFRDNRETQYF
V gene: TRBV5-6; clone size: once; D gene: .; J gene: TRBJ2-1; CDR3 DNA: TGTGCCAGCAGCTTGGCCGGGACATCTTACAATGAGCAGTTCTTC; CDR3 protein: CASSLAGTSYNEQFF
V gene: TRBV19; clone size: .; D gene: .; J gene: TRBJ2-3; CDR3 DNA: TGTGCCAGTAGCACGGGAAACTTGGGCACAGATACGCAGTATTTT; CDR3 protein: CASSTGNLGTDTQYF